Below, 21 T cell receptor beta chains from the same sample are listed, as sequenced in a study of response to subunit inactivated influenza vaccine. TCRdb reanalysed the RT-PCR reads using MiXCR and keeps one entry per CDR3 protein. The table shows approximately 700,000 distinct CDR3 sequences, with over 11% occurring only once. Sample: PBMCs from blood, taken less than 15 days before vaccination. These receptors originate from a man aged 45 to 65 who received an inactivated influenza vaccine.

The CDR3 region is CASSSTYGNEQFF. The CDR3 nucleotides read TGCGCCAGCAGCTCTACCTACGGCAATGAGCAGTTCTTC. This chain connects TRBV5-1 to TRBJ2-1; D remains unclear. Germline assignment: CDR1 SGHRS and CDR2 YFSETQ. V lost 3 bases to trimming and J lost 6 bases, with 10 bases between them. The CDR3 is 13 residues long.

The J gene is TRBJ2-2, the V gene TRBV4-1, with D possibly being TRBD1 (6 bases). The CDR3 runs to 11 residues. Deletions cut 11 bases from V and 5 bases from J, with 9 bases between. Germline V lookup: CDR1 MGHRA, CDR2 YSYEKL. In nucleotides, the CDR3 is TGCGCCCCTAGGGGGACCGGGGAGCTGTTTTTT. Residues: CAPRGTGELFF.

The genes are TRBV4-1 and TRBJ2-6, with D unclear. The CDR3 sequence is 14 residues long. Germline CDR1 and CDR2: MGHRA and YSYEKL. With 2 bases removed from V and 0 bases from J, the gap between germline ends came to 2 bases. CDR3 amino acids: CASSQPSGANVLTF. The CDR3 DNA sequence: TGCGCCAGCAGCCAACCCTCTGGGGCCAACGTCCTGACTTTC.

This sequence joins TRBV19 and TRBJ2-1; 8 bases match TRBD1. V shed 6 bases and J 4 bases; nucleotides not matched to a gene: 5. This CDR3 region has 14 residues. CDR1 and CDR2 from the germline V gene are LNHDA and SQIVND (reference sequence). The CDR3 sequence: CASSYTGGYNEQFF. The CDR3 DNA sequence: TGTGCCAGTAGCTATACAGGGGGGTACAATGAGCAGTTCTTC.

This clonotype was observed a few times. The rearrangement uses TRBV2 and TRBJ1-4; 8 bases map to TRBD1. J gave up 5 bases and V 6 bases, and 8 bases lay outside the gene matches. This CDR3 contains 15 residues. Per germline, CDR1 SNHLY and CDR2 FYNNEI. This chain's CDR3 is CASSATGGNNEKLFF. As DNA, the CDR3 is TGTGCCAGCAGCGCTACAGGGGGTAACAATGAAAAACTGTTTTTT.

This clonotype came up a few times. The chain links TRBV4-3 to TRBJ2-1; TRBD1 aligns across 7 bases. Germline V gene lookup returns CDR1 LGHNA and CDR2 YSLEER. CDR3 size: 14 residues. The V segment lost 4 bases and the J segment 6 bases; nucleotides outside the gene matches: 6. CDR3 coding DNA: TGCGCCAGCAGCCCCCGGGCAGGGGGCAATGAGCAGTTCTTC. Its protein product is CASSPRAGGNEQFF.

The genes are TRBV20-1 and TRBJ2-7, with 9 bases fitting TRBD2. Germline V lookup: CDR1 DFQATT, CDR2 SNEGSKA (reference sequence). V gave up 6 bases and J gave up 0 bases; unmatched junction bases: 9. The CDR3 extends over 15 amino acids. CDR3 region: CSANSGTSLSYEQYF. The CDR3 region has the DNA TGCAGTGCAAACTCCGGGACTAGCCTCTCCTACGAGCAGTACTTC.

The chain has TRBV10-3 and TRBJ2-7, with 9 bases identical to TRBD2. CDR3 size: 13 residues. The germline V gene encodes CDR1 ENHRY and CDR2 SYGVKD. Losses at the gene ends were 6 bases for V and 7 bases for J; bases not matched to a gene: 7. The CDR3 loop reads CAISPSGEGEQYF. The DNA for the CDR3 is TGTGCCATCAGCCCTAGCGGGGAGGGGGAGCAGTACTTC.

Remarks on this clonotype: Just one base apart from a much larger clone, this may be a read error. Because it lacks the conserved phenylalanine or tryptophan at the end, this CDR3 is likely a read error. V and J are TRBV7-9 and TRBJ2-7; no definite D call. V lost 3 bases to trimming and J lost 3 bases, with 9 bases between them. Germline loops: CDR1 SEHNR, CDR2 FQNEAQ (reference sequence). There are 13 residues in the CDR3. The chain's CDR3 is CASSLNSIYEQYS. CDR3 DNA sequence: TGTGCCAGCAGCTTGAACAGTATCTACGAGCAGTACTCC.

This clonotype came up many times. The chain is built from TRBV7-2 and TRBJ2-7; a possible D gene is TRBD1 (6 bases). The CDR3 has 15 residues. V lost 1 base and J lost 6, with 16 bases in between. From germline, CDR1 is SGHTA and CDR2 FQGNSA. The CDR3 DNA follows: TGTGCCAGCAGCTTAGAAGTTGGGGGCTCTTTCGAGCAGTACTTC. It encodes CASSLEVGGSFEQYF.

This chain joins TRBV6-5 and TRBJ1-1; unclear D gene. Germline CDR1 MNHEY, CDR2 SVGAGI. The CDR3 is 16 residues long. V lost 3 bases to trimming and J lost 1 base, with 15 bases between them. The CDR3 region is CASSYEAGLGNTEAFF. CDR3 sequence (DNA): TGTGCCAGCAGTTATGAGGCAGGACTAGGGAACACTGAAGCTTTCTTT.

The rearrangement links TRBV12-3 or TRBV12-4 to TRBJ1-1; no clear D. V lost 3 bases, J lost 8 bases, and 16 bases lay in between. The CDR3 runs to 14 residues. CDR3 in DNA: TGTGCCAGCAGTTTGTACAAGGACGGATCCGAAGCTTTCTTT. Protein product: CASSLYKDGSEAFF.

The DNA of the CDR3 is TGTGCCAGCAGTTATTATGACCTTAGGACAGCCACAGATACGCAGTATTTT. It codes for CASSYYDLRTATDTQYF. The chain employs TRBV6-2 or TRBV6-3 and TRBJ2-3; D is perhaps TRBD1 (6 bases). Germline lookup yields CDR1 MNHEY and CDR2 SVGEGT. The CDR3 consists of 17 residues. V was shortened by 3 bases and J by 2 bases, with 18 bases between the two germline ends.

This clonotype was seen only a few times. This sequence joins TRBV2 and TRBJ1-5; 10 bases align to TRBD1. Germline V gives CDR1 SNHLY, CDR2 FYNNEI. Trimming cost V 6 bases and J 5 bases; bases outside gene matches: 13. This CDR3 is built from 17 residues. CDR3 sequence: CASRARQGARGDQPQHF. DNA for the CDR3: TGTGCCAGCAGGGCAAGACAGGGGGCTAGGGGAGATCAGCCCCAGCATTTT.

The sample holds a few counts of this clonotype. V and J are TRBV6-2 or TRBV6-3 and TRBJ2-2; 7 bases are shared with TRBD1. There are 14 residues in the CDR3. V lost 11 bases, J lost 0 bases, and 6 bases stayed unmatched. The V gene's germline CDR1 is MNHEY and CDR2 SVGEGT. In nucleotides, the CDR3 is TGTGCCGGAAAGGGGGCCTCGAACACCGGGGAGCTGTTTTTT. Amino acids: CAGKGASNTGELFF.

The rearrangement uses TRBV4-3 and TRBJ1-6; no clear D. The CDR3 length is 13 residues. The germline V gene encodes CDR1 LGHNA and CDR2 YSLEER. V shed 0 bases and J shed 10 bases, with 7 bases lying between them. The CDR3 region is CASSQDQESPLHF. CDR3 bases: TGCGCCAGCAGCCAAGATCAGGAATCACCCCTCCACTTT.

The rearrangement links TRBV3-1 to TRBJ2-4, with a tentative D call TRBD1 (5 bases). Germline assignment: CDR1 LGHDT and CDR2 YNNKEL (reference sequence). With 0 bases removed from V and 0 bases from J, the gap between germline ends came to 15 bases. The CDR3 runs to 18 residues. The CDR3 DNA is TGTGCCAGCAGCCAAGATCAGGGCAGATTGCTAGCCAAAAACATTCAGTACTTC. Protein sequence: CASSQDQGRLLAKNIQYF.

This clonotype was seen a handful of times. This sequence joins TRBV6-1 and TRBJ1-2, with 8 bases lining up with TRBD1. V dropped 4 bases and J dropped 4; count of bases not matched to a gene: 5. The CDR3 sequence is 14 residues long. Germline values: CDR1 MNHNS, CDR2 SASEGT. The chain's CDR3 is CASSGWTGTYGYTF. CDR3 nucleotides: TGTGCCAGCAGTGGATGGACAGGGACCTATGGCTACACCTTC.

The chain couples TRBV20-1 to TRBJ2-7; D perhaps matches TRBD1 (6 bases). The V gene's germline CDR1 is DFQATT and CDR2 SNEGSKA (reference sequence). This CDR3 is built from 11 residues. The ends were cut back, 6 bases at V and 6 bases at J, with 12 bases in the middle. CDR3 sequence reads: CSAPTGFEQYF. CDR3 bases: TGCAGTGCCCCTACAGGGTTCGAGCAGTACTTC.

This clonotype was recorded a few times. The V and J genes are TRBV5-5 and TRBJ2-1, with D perhaps TRBD1 (6 bases). The CDR3 runs 14 residues. V lost 6 bases to trimming and J lost 3 bases, with 13 bases between them. The germline CDR1 and CDR2 sequences are SGHKS and YYEKEE (reference sequence). The CDR3, as DNA: TGTGCCAGCACCGCGACAGGAGGCTACAATGAGCAGTTCTTC. This gives the protein CASTATGGYNEQFF.

This clonotype was detected a few times. The chain uses TRBV5-6 and TRBJ1-2, with D maybe TRBD1 (6 bases). The CDR3 spans 14 residues. Germline-derived CDR1 and CDR2 are SGHDT and YYEEEE. V lost 0 bases to trimming and J lost 3 bases, with 9 bases between them. The CDR3 sequence: CASSLEGHDYGYTF. CDR3 nucleotides: TGTGCCAGCAGCTTGGAGGGACACGACTATGGCTACACCTTC.